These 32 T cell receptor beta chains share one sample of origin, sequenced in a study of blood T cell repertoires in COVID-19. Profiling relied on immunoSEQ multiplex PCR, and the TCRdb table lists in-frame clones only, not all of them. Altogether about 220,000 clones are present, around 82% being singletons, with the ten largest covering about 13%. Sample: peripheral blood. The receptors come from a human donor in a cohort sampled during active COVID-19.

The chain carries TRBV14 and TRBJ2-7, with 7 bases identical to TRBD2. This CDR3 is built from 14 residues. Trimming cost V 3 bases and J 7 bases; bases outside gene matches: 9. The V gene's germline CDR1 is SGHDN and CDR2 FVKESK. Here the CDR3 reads CASSQWLGGGEQYF. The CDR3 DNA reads TGTGCCAGCAGCCAGTGGCTCGGGGGAGGGGAGCAGTACTTC.

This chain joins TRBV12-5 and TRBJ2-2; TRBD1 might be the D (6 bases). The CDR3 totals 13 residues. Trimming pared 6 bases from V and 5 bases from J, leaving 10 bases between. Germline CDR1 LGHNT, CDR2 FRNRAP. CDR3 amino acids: CASGGTRTGELFF. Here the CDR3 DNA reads TGTGCTAGTGGGGGGACAAGAACCGGGGAGCTGTTTTTT.

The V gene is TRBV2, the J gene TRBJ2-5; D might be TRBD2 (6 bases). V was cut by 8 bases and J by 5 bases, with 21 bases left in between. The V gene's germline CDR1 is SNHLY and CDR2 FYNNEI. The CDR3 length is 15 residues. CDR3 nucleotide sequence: TGTGCCAGCTCGCTCTGGTCAAAAAGCGGGGAGACCCAGTACTTC. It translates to CASSLWSKSGETQYF.

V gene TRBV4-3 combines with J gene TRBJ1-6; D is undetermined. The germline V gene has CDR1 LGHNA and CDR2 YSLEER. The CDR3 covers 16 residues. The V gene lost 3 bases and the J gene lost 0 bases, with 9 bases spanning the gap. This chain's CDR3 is CASSQVRGSYNSPLHF. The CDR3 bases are TGCGCCAGCAGCCAGGTTCGGGGCTCCTATAATTCACCCCTCCACTTT.

The CDR3 DNA reads TGTGCCAGCAGTCCACTTCGACAGGGAGTCCGCCAAGAGACCCAGTACTTC. Translating gives CASSPLRQGVRQETQYF. This chain joins TRBV2 and TRBJ2-5, with 7 bases fitting TRBD1. Trimming cost V 5 bases and J 1 base; bases outside gene matches: 13. Germline values: CDR1 SNHLY, CDR2 FYNNEI. CDR3 length: 17 amino acids. Full variable domain (outside the CDR3, taken from reference TRBV2 and TRBJ2-5): EPEVTQTPSHQVTQMGQEVILRCVPISNHLYFYWYRQILGQKVEFLVSFYNNEISEKSEIFDDQFSVERPDGSNFTLKIRSTKLEDSAMYFCASSPLRQGVRQETQYFGPGTRLLVL.

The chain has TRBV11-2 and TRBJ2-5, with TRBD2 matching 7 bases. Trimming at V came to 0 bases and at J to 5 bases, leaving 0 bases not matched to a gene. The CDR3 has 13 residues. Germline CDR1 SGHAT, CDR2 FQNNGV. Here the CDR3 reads CASSLDSGETQYF. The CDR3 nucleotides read TGTGCCAGCAGCTTAGATAGCGGGGAGACCCAGTACTTC.

The CDR3, as DNA: TGTGCCAGCTCACCACCCGGGCGGGGAGCCAATGAGCAGTTCTTC. This codes for CASSPPGRGANEQFF. The chain combines TRBV18 with TRBJ2-1; perhaps TRBD2 as D (6 bases). Trimming shortened V by 0 bases and J by 6 bases, and 12 bases separated the two germline ends. CDR1 is KGHSH, CDR2 LQKENI, per germline. This CDR3 contains 15 residues.

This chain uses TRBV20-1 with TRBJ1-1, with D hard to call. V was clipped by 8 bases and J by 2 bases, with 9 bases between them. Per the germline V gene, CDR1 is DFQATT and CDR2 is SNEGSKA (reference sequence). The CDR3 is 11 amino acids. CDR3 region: CSHASNTEAFF. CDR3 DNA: TGCAGTCATGCTAGCAACACTGAAGCTTTCTTT.

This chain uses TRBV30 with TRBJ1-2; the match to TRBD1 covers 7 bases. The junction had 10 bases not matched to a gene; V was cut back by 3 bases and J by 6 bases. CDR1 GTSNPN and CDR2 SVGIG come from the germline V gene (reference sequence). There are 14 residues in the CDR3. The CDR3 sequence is CAWSPTGTVHGYTF. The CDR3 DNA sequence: TGTGCCTGGAGCCCCACTGGGACAGTCCATGGCTACACCTTC.

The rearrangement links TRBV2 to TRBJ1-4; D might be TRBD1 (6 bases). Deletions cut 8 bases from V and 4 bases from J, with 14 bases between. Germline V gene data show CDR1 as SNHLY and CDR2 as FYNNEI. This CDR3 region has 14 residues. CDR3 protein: CASSRQASNEKLFF. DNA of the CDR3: TGTGCCAGCTCCCGACAGGCCAGTAATGAAAAACTGTTTTTT.

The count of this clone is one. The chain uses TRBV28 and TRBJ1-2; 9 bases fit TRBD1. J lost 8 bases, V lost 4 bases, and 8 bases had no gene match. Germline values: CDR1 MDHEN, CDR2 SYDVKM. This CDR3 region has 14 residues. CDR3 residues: CASSSTGGPIGYTF. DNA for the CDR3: TGTGCCAGCAGTTCAACAGGGGGCCCAATAGGCTACACCTTC.

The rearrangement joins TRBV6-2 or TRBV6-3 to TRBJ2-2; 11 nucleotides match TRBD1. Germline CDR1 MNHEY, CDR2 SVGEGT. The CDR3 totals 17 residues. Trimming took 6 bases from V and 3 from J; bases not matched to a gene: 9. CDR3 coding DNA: TGTGCCAGCAGCGCCGGGACAGGGGGTTTTGACACCGGGGAGCTGTTTTTT. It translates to CASSAGTGGFDTGELFF.

CDR3 sequence: CANLILGHNEQFF. The DNA of the CDR3 is TGTGCCAACCTCATACTGGGGCACAATGAGCAGTTCTTC. The chain uses TRBV11-3 and TRBJ2-1; a possible D gene is TRBD1 (5 bases). CDR1 is SGHNT and CDR2 is YENEEA in the germline V gene. This CDR3 comprises 13 residues. With 10 bases removed from V and 5 bases from J, the gap between germline ends came to 15 bases.

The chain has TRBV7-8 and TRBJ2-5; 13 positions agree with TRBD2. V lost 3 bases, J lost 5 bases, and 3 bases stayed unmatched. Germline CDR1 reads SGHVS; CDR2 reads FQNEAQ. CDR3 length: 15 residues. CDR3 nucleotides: TGTGCCAGCAGCTTGGGGACTAGCGGGACGGAGACCCAGTACTTC. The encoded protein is CASSLGTSGTETQYF.

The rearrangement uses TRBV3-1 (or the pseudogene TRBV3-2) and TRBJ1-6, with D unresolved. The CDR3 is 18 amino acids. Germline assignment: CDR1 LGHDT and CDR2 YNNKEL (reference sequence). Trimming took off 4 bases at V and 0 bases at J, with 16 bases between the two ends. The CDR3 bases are TGTGCCAGCAGCCCGACTACTTCTCAAGGCTCCTATAATTCACCCCTCCACTTT. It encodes CASSPTTSQGSYNSPLHF.

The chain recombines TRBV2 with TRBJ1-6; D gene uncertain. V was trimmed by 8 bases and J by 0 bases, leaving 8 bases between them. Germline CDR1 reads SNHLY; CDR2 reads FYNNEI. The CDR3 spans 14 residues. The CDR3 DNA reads TGTGCCAGCGGTGCGAGCTCCTATAATTCACCCCTCCACTTT. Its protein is CASGASSYNSPLHF. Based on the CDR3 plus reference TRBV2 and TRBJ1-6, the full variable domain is EPEVTQTPSHQVTQMGQEVILRCVPISNHLYFYWYRQILGQKVEFLVSFYNNEISEKSEIFDDQFSVERPDGSNFTLKIRSTKLEDSAMYFCASGASSYNSPLHFGNGTRLTVT.

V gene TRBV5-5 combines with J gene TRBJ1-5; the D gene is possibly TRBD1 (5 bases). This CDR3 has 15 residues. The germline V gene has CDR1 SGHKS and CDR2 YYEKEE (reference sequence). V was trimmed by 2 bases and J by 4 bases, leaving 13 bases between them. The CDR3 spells CASSFSREGNQPQHF. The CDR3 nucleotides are TGTGCCAGCAGCTTTAGCAGGGAGGGGAATCAGCCCCAGCATTTT.

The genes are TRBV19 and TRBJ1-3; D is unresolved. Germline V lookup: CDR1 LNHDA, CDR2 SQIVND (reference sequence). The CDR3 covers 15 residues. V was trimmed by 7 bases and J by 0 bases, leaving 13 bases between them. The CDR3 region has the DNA TGTGCCAGTACCTCTCGGCAGGACTCTGGAAACACCATATATTTT. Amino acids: CASTSRQDSGNTIYF.

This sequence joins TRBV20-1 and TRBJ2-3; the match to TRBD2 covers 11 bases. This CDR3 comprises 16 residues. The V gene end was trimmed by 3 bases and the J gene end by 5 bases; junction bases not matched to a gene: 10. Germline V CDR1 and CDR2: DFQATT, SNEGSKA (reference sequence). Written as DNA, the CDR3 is TGCAGTGCTAGTGCTCCACTAGCGGGAGCTGGAGATACGCAGTATTTT. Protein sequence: CSASAPLAGAGDTQYF.

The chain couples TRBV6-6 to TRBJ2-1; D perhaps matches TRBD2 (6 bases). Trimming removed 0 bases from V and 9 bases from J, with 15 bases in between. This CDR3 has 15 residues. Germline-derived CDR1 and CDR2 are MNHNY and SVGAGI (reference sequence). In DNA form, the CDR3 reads TGTGCCAGCAGTTACTCGAGGACTAAGGCGGCTGAGCAGTTCTTC. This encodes CASSYSRTKAAEQFF.

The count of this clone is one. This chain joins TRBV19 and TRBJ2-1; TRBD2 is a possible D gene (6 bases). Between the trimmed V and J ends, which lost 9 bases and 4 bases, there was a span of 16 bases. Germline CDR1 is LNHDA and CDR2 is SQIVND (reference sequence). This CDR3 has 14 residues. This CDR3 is CASSMGRDYNEQFF. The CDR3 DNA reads TGTGCCAGCTCAATGGGGCGGGATTACAATGAGCAGTTCTTC.

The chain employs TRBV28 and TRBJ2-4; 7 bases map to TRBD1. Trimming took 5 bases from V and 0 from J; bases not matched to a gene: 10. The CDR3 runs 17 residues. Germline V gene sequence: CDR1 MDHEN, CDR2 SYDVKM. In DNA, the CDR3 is TGTGCCAGCAGTCCGGGACAGCCGAGTAGAGCCAAAAACATTCAGTACTTC. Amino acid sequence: CASSPGQPSRAKNIQYF.

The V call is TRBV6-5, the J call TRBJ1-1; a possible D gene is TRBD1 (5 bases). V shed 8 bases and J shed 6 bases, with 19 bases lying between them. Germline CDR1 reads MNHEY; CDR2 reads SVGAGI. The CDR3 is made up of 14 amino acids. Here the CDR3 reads CASSRGMVVPEAFF. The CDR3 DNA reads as TGTGCCAGCTCCCGGGGGATGGTGGTCCCTGAAGCTTTCTTT.

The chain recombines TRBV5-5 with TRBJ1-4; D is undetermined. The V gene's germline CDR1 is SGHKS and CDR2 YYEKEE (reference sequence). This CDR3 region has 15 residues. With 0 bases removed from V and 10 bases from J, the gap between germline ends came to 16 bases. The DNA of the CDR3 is TGTGCCAGCAGCTTGGAGACGGCCTCGGGTGGAAAACTGTTTTTT. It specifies CASSLETASGGKLFF.

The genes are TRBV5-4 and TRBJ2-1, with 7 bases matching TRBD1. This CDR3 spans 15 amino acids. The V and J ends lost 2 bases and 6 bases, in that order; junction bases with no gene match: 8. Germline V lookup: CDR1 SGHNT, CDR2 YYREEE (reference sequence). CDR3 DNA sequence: TGTGCCAGCAGCTTCGGGGACCAGGGGGTCAATGAGCAGTTCTTC. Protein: CASSFGDQGVNEQFF. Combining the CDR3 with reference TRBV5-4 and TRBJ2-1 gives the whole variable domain ETGVTQSPTHLIKTRGQQVTLRCSSQSGHNTVSWYQQALGQGPQFIFQYYREEENGRGNFPPRFSGLQFPNYSSELNVNALELDDSALYLCASSFGDQGVNEQFFGPGTRLTVL.

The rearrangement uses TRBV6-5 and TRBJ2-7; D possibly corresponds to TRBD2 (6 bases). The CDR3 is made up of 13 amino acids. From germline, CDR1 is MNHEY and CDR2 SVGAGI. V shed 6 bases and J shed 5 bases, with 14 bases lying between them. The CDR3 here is CASRLTGVHEQYF. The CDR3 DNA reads TGTGCCAGCAGATTAACGGGAGTCCACGAGCAGTACTTC.

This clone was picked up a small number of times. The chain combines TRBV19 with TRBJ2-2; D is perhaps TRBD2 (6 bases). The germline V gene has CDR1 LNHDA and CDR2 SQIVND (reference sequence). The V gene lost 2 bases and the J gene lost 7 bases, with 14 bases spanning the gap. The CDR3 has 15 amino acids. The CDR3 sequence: CASSIRGLTSGELFF. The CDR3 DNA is TGTGCCAGTAGTATAAGGGGACTGACTAGCGGGGAGCTGTTTTTT.

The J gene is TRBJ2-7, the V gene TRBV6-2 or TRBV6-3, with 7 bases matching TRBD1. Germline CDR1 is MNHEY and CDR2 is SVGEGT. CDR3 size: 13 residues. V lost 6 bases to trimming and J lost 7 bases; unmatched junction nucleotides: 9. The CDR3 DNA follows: TGTGCCAGCAGCCATCGTGCAGGGGGAGAGCAGTACTTC. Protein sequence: CASSHRAGGEQYF.

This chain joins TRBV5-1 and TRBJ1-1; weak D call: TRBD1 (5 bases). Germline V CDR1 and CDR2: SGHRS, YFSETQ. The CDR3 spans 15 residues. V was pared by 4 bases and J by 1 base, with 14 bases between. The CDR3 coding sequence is TGCGCCAGCAGCCCTTTGGACACGACGAACACTGAAGCTTTCTTT. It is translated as CASSPLDTTNTEAFF.

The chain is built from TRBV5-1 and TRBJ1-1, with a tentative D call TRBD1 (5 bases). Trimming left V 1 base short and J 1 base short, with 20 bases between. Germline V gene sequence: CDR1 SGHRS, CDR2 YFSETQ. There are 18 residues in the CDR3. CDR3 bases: TGCGCCAGCAGCTTGAACGGCCCTATGGGGAGGGGGAACACTGAAGCTTTCTTT. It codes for CASSLNGPMGRGNTEAFF.

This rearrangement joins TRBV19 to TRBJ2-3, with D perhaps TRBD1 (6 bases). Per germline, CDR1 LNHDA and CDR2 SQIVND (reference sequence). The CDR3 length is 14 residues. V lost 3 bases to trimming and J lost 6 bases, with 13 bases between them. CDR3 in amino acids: CASSMTGDRDTQYF. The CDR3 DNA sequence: TGTGCCAGTAGTATGACAGGTGATAGGGATACGCAGTATTTT.

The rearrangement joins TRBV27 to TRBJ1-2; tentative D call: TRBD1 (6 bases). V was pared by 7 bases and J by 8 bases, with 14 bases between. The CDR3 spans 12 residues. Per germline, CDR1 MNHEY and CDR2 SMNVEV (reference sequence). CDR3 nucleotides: TGTGCCAGCACGCGCTCAGGGGAGGGCTACACCTTC. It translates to CASTRSGEGYTF.